This entry lists 6 T cell receptor beta chains sequenced from one sample in a study of T cells in Graves' hyperthyroidism and ophthalmopathy. Amplification of TCR beta CDR3 regions was performed using RNA transcripts as template. In the first-round RT-PCR of the TCR CDR3, the HTBI primer set was used. TCRdb used MiXCR to reprocess the multiplex PCR reads, holding one entry per CDR3 protein. The repertoire has some 510,000 distinct CDR3 sequences, just over 45% of them found once; the top ten carry about 8.2%. Specimen: peripheral blood or thyroid tissue (not recorded which). The receptors were gathered from a woman aged 18-29 years with Graves' hyperthyroidism.

As for this clonotype: A much larger clone sits a single nucleotide away, making a read error possible. V and J are TRBV7-3 and TRBJ1-1; the D is unclear. CDR3 length: 13 amino acids. Germline V gene sequence: CDR1 SGHTA, CDR2 FQGTGA. The CDR3 coding sequence is TGTGCCAGCAGCCGGCAGCTGGCCTCCCTGCGAGTCTTT. Its translation: CASSRQLASLRVF.

The V gene is TRBV19, the J gene TRBJ1-4; 8 bases fit TRBD1. Germline V gene data show CDR1 as LNHDA and CDR2 as SQIVND (reference sequence). The CDR3 spans 15 residues. The J segment lost 4 bases and the V segment lost 6 bases, leaving 7 bases of the junction unmatched. CDR3: CASRAGQGFNEKLFF. The CDR3 DNA follows: TGTGCCAGTAGAGCTGGACAGGGCTTTAATGAAAAACTGTTTTTT.

This clonotype has just one count. V is TRBV14 and J is TRBJ1-1, with a tentative D call TRBD1 (6 bases). Trimming removed 11 bases at V and 4 bases at J, with 17 bases between. CDR3 length: 13 amino acids. Germline-derived CDR1 and CDR2 are SGHDN and FVKESK. The CDR3 DNA follows: TGTGCCTGGAGTCCACAGGGTGGCACTGAAGCTTTCTTT. Protein product: CAWSPQGGTEAFF.

The sample holds a few counts of this clonotype. The CDR3 spells CASSSRRTYTGELFF. Here the CDR3 DNA reads TGTGCCAGCAGCTCCAGGCGGACCTACACCGGGGAGCTGTTTTTT. The rearrangement links TRBV7-6 to TRBJ2-2; no clear D gene. Germline lookup yields CDR1 SGHVS and CDR2 FNYEAQ. The CDR3 loop spans 15 amino acids. Trimming took 4 bases from V and 3 from J, leaving 12 bases between them. The whole variable domain, remainder taken from reference TRBV7-6 and TRBJ2-2, is GAGVSQSPRYKVTKRGQDVALRCDPISGHVSLYWYRQALGQGPEFLTYFNYEAQQDKSGLPNDRFSAERPEGSISTLTIQRTEQRDSAMYRCASSSRRTYTGELFFGEGSRLTVL.

This clonotype was observed a handful of times. V usage is TRBV7-2 and J usage is TRBJ1-3, with D hard to call. CDR3 length: 15 amino acids. CDR1 and CDR2 from the germline V gene are SGHTA and FQGNSA. V was trimmed by 2 bases and J by 2 bases, leaving 10 bases between them. The CDR3 protein is CASSLKQRTGNTIYF. Here the CDR3 DNA reads TGTGCCAGCAGCTTAAAACAGAGAACTGGAAACACCATATATTTT.

This sequence joins TRBV7-2 and TRBJ1-1, with TRBD1 matching 11 bases. This CDR3 has 13 residues. Germline lookup yields CDR1 SGHTA and CDR2 FQGNSA. The V segment lost 6 bases and the J segment 7 bases; nucleotides outside the gene matches: 4. The CDR3 coding sequence is TGTGCCAGCAGTTGGGACAGGGGGAATGAAGCTTTCTTT. Translated, it gives CASSWDRGNEAFF.